This TCR beta chain is drawn from a study of shared clonotypes between healthy human individuals. This clone was recorded a few times. The identical CDR3 is also encoded by other nucleotide sequences in the sample. The data were produced by immunoSEQ multiplex PCR, yet TCRdb's version contains in-frame clones alone and is incomplete. The sample lists about 2,200,000 clones; 85% to 95% were seen once. Positive CCR7 selection of CD45RO-negative cells yielded the naive CD8 cells, and terminally differentiated effector memory CD45RA+ cells were excluded. The sequence was collected from a young man in good health. Some clones in this sample may be carry-over from other donors' samples. Sample: naive CD8+ T cells from PBMCs.

CDR3 coding DNA: TGTGCCAGCAGTCCGGGGGCCTCCTACGAGCAGTACTTC. It is translated as CASSPGASYEQYF. This rearrangement joins TRBV27 to TRBJ2-7; D possibly uses TRBD1 or TRBD2 (6 bases each). Germline CDR1 reads MNHEY; CDR2 reads SMNVEV (reference sequence). Trimming shortened V by 5 bases and J by 0 bases, and 8 bases separated the two germline ends. There are 13 residues in the CDR3.